The sequence of this T cell receptor beta chain was determined in a study of T cells in localized non-small cell lung cancer. Trimming stripped 4 bases from V and 10 bases from J, with 8 bases between. Germline V CDR1 and CDR2: MNHEY, SVGAGI. The CDR3 consists of 11 residues. Regarding the study as a whole: A median of around 52 clones ranked among the top 100 in tumor appeared in adjacent lung. An association was observed between higher blood T cell density and longer overall survival. Adjacent uninvolved lung had the highest clonality, suggesting focused antigen responses.

Using immunoSEQ multiplex PCR, the repertoire was profiled, and TCRdb retains in-frame clones only, with some absent. In the table there are 45,000 to 65,000 clones, less than 85% of which are singletons. With respect to this clone: Its matching antigen is unknown.

The J gene is TRBJ2-1, the V gene TRBV6-5; D is undetermined. The clonotype was recovered from a woman between 35 and 70 years old with stage II lung adenocarcinoma. The input for sequencing was PBMCs, taken before any cancer treatment. The CDR3 DNA sequence: TGTGCCAGCAGTTTAGGCGGCGAGCAGTTCTTC. Encoded protein: CASSLGGEQFF.